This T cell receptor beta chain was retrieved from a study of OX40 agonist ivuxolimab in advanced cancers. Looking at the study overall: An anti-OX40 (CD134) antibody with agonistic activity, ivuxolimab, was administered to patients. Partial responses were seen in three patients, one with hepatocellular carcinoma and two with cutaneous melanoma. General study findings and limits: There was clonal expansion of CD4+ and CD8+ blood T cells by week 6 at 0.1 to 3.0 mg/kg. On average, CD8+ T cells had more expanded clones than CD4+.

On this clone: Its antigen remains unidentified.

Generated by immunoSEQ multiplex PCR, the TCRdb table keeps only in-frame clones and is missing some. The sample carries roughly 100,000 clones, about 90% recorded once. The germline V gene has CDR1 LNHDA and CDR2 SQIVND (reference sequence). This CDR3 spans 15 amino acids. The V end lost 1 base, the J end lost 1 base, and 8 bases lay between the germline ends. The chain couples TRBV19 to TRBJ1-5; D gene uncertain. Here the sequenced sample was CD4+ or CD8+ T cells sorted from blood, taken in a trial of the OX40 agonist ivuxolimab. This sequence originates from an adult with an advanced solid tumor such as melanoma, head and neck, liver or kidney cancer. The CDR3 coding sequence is TGTGCCAGTAGTATAGCTGCGGGCAGCAATCAGCCCCAGCATTTT. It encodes CASSIAAGSNQPQHF.